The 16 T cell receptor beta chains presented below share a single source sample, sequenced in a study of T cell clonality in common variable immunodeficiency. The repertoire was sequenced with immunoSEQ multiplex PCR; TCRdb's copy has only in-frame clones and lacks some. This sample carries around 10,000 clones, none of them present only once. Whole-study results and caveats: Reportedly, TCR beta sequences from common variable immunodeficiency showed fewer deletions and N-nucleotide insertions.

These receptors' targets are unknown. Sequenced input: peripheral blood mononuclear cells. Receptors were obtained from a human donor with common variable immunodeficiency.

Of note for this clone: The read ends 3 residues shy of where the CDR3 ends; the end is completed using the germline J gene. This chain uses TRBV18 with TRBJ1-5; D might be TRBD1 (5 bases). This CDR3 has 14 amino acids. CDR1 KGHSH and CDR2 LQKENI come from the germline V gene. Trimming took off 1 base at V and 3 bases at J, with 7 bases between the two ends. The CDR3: CASSPRQSNQPQHF. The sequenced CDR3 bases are TGTGCCAGCTCACCACGACAGTCCAATCAGCCC. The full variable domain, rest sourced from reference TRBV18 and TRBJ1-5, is NAGVMQNPRHLVRRRGQEARLRCSPMKGHSHVYWYRQLPEEGLKFMVYLQKENIIDESGMPKERFSAEFPKEGPSILRIQQVVRGDSAAYFCASSPRQSNQPQHFGDGTRLSIL.

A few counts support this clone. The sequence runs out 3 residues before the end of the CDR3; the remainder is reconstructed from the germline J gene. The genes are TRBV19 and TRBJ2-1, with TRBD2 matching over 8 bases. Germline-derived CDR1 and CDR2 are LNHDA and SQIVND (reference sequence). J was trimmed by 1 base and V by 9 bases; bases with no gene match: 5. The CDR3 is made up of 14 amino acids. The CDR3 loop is CASSGSPSYNEQFF. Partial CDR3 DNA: TGTGCCAGCAGCGGGAGCCCATCCTACAATGAG. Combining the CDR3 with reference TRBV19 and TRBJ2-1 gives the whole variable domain DGGITQSPKYLFRKEGQNVTLSCEQNLNHDAMYWYRQDPGQGLRLIYYSQIVNDFQKGDIAEGYSVSREKKESFPLTVTSAQKNPTAFYLCASSGSPSYNEQFFGPGTRLTVL.

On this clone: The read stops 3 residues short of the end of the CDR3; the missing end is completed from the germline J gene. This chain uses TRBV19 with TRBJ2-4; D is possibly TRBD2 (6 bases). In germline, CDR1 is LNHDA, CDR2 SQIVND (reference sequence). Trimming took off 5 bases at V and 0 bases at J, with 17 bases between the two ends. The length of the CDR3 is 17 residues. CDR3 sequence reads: CASSPPIAELAKNIQYF. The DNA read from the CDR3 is TGTGCCAGTAGTCCGCCTATAGCGGAACTAGCCAAAAACATT.

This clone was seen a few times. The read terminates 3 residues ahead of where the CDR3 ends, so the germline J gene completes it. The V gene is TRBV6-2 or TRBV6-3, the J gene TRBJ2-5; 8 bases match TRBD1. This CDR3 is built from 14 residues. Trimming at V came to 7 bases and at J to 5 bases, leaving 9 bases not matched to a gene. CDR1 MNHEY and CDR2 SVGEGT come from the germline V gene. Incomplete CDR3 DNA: TGTGCCAGCACCGAGGACAGGGATGGGGAGACC. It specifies CASTEDRDGET. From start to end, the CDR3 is CASTEDRDGETQYF.

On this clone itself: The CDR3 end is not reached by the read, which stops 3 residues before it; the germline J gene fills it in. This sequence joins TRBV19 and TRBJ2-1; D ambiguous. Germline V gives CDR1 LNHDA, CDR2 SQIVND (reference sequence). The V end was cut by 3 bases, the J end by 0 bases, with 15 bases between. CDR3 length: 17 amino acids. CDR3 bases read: TGTGCCAGTAGTATCCCCGTTGGCTTCCTCTCCTACAATGAG. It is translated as CASSIPVGFLSYNE. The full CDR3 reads CASSIPVGFLSYNEQFF.

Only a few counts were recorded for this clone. Incomplete CDR3 DNA: TGTGCCAGCAGTTACACGAGAAGCATCTACGAG. This sequence encodes CASSYTRSIYE. The whole CDR3 is CASSYTRSIYEQYF. The V and J genes are TRBV6-2 or TRBV6-3 and TRBJ2-7; D remains unclear. The read finishes 3 residues shy of the CDR3 end, and the germline J gene is used to complete it. The germline V and J ends were trimmed by 2 bases and 3 bases, with 11 bases remaining between them. There are 14 residues in the CDR3. CDR1 and CDR2 (germline): MNHEY, SVGEGT.

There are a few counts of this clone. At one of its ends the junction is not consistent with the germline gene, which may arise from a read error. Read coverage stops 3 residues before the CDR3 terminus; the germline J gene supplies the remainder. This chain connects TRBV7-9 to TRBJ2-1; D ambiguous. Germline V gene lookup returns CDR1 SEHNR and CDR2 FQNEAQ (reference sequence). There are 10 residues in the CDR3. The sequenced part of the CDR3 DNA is TGTTCCAGCAGCCGTAGTGAG. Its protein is CSSSRSE. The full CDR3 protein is CSSSRSEQFF.

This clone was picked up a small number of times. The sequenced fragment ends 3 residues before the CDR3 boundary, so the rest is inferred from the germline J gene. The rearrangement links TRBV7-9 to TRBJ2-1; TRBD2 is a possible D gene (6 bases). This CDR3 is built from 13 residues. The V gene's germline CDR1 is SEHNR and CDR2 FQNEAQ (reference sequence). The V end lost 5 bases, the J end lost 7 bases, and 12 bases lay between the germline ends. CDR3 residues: CASSGGEANEQFF. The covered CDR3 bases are TGTGCCAGCAGCGGAGGGGAGGCTAATGAG.

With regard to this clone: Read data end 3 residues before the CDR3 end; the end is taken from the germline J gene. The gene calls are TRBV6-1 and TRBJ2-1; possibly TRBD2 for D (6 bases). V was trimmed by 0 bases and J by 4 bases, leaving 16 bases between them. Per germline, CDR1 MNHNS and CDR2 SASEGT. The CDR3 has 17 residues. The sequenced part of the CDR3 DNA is TGTGCCAGCAGTGAAGCGTCCTGGACTACAATATACAATGAG. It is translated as CASSEASWTTIYNE. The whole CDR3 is CASSEASWTTIYNEQFF.

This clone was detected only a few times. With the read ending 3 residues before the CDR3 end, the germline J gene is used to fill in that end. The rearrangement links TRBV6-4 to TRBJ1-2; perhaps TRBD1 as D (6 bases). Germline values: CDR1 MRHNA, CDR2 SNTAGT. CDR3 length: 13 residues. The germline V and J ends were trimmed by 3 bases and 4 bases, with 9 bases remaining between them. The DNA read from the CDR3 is TGTGCCAGCAGTGAGCAGGGGACCTATGGC. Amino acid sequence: CASSEQGTYG. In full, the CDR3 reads CASSEQGTYGYTF.

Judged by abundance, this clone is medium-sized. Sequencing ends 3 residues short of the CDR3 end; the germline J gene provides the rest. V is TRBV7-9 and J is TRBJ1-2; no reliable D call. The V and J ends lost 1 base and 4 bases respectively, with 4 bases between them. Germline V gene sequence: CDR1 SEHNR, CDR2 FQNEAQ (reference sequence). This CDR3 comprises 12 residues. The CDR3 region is CASSLDGYGYTF. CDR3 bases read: TGTGCCAGCAGCTTAGACGGCTATGGC.

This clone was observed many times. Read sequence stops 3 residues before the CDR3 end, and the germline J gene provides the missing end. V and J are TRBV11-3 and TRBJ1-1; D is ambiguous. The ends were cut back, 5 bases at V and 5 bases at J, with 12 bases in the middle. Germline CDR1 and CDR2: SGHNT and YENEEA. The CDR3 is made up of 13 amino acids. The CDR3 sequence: CASSQRTGTEAFF. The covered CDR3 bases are TGTGCCAGCAGCCAACGAACGGGTACTGAA.

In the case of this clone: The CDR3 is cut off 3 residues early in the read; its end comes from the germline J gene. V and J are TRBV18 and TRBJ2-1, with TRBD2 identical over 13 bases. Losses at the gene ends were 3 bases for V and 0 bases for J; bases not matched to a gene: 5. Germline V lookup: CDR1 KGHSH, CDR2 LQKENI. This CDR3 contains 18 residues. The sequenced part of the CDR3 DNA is TGTGCCAGCTCACCGACACTAGCGGGAGGGAGCTCCTACAATGAG. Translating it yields CASSPTLAGGSSYNE. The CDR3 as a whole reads CASSPTLAGGSSYNEQFF.

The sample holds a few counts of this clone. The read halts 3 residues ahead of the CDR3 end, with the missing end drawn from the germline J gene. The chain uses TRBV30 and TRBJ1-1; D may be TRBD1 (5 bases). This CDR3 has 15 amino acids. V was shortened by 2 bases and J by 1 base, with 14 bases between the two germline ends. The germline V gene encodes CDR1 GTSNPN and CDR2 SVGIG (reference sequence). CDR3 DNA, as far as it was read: TGTGCCTGGAGTAAGGCCCTAAGGGGGAACACTGAA. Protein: CAWSKALRGNTE. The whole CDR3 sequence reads CAWSKALRGNTEAFF.

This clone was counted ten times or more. The covered CDR3 bases are TGTGCCAGCAGTGTGACACGGACAGGGAAGGCGCGTGGC. Translating gives CASSVTRTGKARG. The entire CDR3 protein reads CASSVTRTGKARGYTF. The chain is built from TRBV2 and TRBJ1-2; TRBD1 matches at 8 bases. The read stops 3 residues short of the end of the CDR3; the missing end is completed from the germline J gene. CDR1 is SNHLY and CDR2 is FYNNEI in the germline V gene. Losses at the gene ends were 4 bases for V and 7 bases for J; bases not matched to a gene: 14. This CDR3 region has 16 residues.

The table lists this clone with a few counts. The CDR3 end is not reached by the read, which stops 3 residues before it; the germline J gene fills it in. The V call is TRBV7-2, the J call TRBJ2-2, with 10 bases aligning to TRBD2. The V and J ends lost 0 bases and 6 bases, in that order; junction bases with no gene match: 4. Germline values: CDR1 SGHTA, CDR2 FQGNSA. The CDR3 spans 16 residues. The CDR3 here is CASSLARAGGAGELFF. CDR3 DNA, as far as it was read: TGTGCCAGCAGCTTAGCCCGAGCGGGAGGGGCCGGGGAG.